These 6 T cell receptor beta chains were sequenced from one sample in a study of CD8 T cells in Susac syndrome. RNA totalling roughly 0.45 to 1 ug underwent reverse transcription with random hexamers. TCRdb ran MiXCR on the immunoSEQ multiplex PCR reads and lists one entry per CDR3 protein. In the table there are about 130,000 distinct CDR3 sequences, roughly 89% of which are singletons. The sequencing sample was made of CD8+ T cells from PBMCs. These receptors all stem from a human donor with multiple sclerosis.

CDR3 amino acids: CASSIGGNPGNEQFF. DNA for the CDR3: TGTGCCAGTAGTATAGGCGGGAACCCGGGCAATGAGCAGTTCTTC. This chain uses TRBV19 with TRBJ2-1; TRBD2 is a possible D gene (6 bases). The CDR3 totals 15 residues. Trimming took off 1 base at V and 6 bases at J, with 13 bases between the two ends. CDR1 LNHDA and CDR2 SQIVND come from the germline V gene (reference sequence).

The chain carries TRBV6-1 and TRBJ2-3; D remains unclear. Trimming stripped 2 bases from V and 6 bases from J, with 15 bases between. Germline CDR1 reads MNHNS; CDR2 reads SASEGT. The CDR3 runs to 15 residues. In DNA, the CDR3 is TGTGCCAGCAGTGAAAGGGTGGGCCAGGACGATACGCAGTATTTT. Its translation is CASSERVGQDDTQYF.

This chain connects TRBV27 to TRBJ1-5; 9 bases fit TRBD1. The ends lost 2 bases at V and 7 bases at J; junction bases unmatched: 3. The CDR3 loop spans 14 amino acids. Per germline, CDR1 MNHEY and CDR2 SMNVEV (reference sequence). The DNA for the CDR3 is TGTGCCAGCAGTTTAGGGACAGGGAGACAGCCCCAGCATTTT. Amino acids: CASSLGTGRQPQHF.

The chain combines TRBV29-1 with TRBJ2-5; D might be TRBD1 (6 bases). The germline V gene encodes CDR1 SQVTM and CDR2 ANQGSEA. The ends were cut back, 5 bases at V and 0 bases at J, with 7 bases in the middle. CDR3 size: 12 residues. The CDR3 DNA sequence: TGCAGCGTTAGGGGGAACCAAGAGACCCAGTACTTC. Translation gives CSVRGNQETQYF. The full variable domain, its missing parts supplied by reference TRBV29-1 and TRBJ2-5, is SAVISQKPSRDICQRGTSLTIQCQVDSQVTMMFWYRQQPGQSLTLIATANQGSEATYESGFVIDKFPISRPNLTFSTLTVSNMSPEDSSIYLCSVRGNQETQYFGPGTRLLVL.

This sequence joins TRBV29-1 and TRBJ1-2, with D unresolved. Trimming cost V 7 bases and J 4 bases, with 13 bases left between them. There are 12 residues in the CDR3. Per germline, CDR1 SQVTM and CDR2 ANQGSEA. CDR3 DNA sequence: TGCAGCGATGAGGACTCTCTCTATGGCTACACCTTC. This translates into CSDEDSLYGYTF.

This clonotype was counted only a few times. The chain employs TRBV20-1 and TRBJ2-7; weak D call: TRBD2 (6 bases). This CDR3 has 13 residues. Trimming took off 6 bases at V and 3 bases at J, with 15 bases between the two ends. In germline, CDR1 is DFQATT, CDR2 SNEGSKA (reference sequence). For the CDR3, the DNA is TGCAGTGCGTCCCCTTTGCGGGACTACGAGCAGTACTTC. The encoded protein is CSASPLRDYEQYF.